This is a list of T cell receptor beta chains from one sample in a study of post-analysis software for immune sequencing data. TCRdb reprocessed the PCR reads with MiXCR, giving one entry per CDR3 protein. The sample consists of 650,000 to 850,000 distinct CDR3 sequences, roughly 50% of them appearing once. The specimen was blood. The receptor set was obtained from a girl between 10 and 17 years old with multiple sclerosis. Each CDR3 is given with its conserved first and last residue. Fields, in order: V gene, J gene, clone size, D gene, CDR3 DNA, CDR3 protein. A D gene is named only where the DNA matches it firmly. Part of the rows lack a size; the others show once, few, many or a class for expanded clones.

TRBV20-1	TRBJ2-1	few	-	TGCAGTGCCACGATAAGCTCCTACAATGAGCAGTTCTTC	CSATISSYNEQFF
TRBV7-9	TRBJ2-7	-	-	TGTGCCAGCAGCTCGGCCGGGGCCTCCTACGAGCAGTACTTC	CASSSAGASYEQYF
TRBV29-1	TRBJ2-7	-	-	TGCAGCGCCCGACAGGAAGCCTACGAGCAGTACTTC	CSARQEAYEQYF
TRBV6-5	TRBJ2-1	few	-	TGTGCCAGCGCCAAAGGGTTAAACAATGAGCAGTTCTTC	CASAKGLNNEQFF
TRBV27	TRBJ2-1	-	-	TGTGCCAGCAGTTTAGGCGAAAGCACCGGGGAGCTGTTCTTC	CASSLGESTGELFF
TRBV7-9	TRBJ2-7	-	TRBD2	TGTGCCAGCAGCTTAGCGGAACTTTACGGGAGGGTTCTGAAGCAGTACTTC	CASSLAELYGRVLKQYF
TRBV6-5	TRBJ2-1	-	TRBD2	TGTGCCAGCAGTTACCCCGGCGGGGGGGCCCTCAATGAGCAGTTCTTC	CASSYPGGGALNEQFF
TRBV3-1	TRBJ1-2	-	-	TGTGCCAGCAGCCCAGCTGGGACTCAGTATGGCTACACCTTC	CASSPAGTQYGYTF
TRBV6-1	TRBJ1-1	-	-	TGTGCCAGCAGTGAAGCGGTAGGGCACACTGAAGCTTTCTTT	CASSEAVGHTEAFF
TRBV5-1	TRBJ2-3	-	-	TGCGCCAGCAGCTTGACGGACACAGATACGCAGTATTTT	CASSLTDTDTQYF
TRBV15	TRBJ2-5	once	-	TGTGCCACCAGCAGAGACACTCGTCGAGAGACCCAGTACTTC	CATSRDTRRETQYF
TRBV5-1	TRBJ2-7	-	TRBD1	TGCGCCAGCAGCAACCCGGGACAGCGATCCTACGAGCAGTACTTC	CASSNPGQRSYEQYF
TRBV14	TRBJ2-1	-	TRBD2	TGTGCCAGCAGCCAAGATCCAGGACTAGCGAGAAGAAATGAGCAGTTCTTC	CASSQDPGLARRNEQFF
TRBV5-1	TRBJ1-3	-	-	TGCGCCAGCAGCGACTGGACAGTAAGCTCTGGAAACACCATATATTTT	CASSDWTVSSGNTIYF
TRBV5-1	TRBJ1-1	once	-	TGCGCCAGCAGCTTGTACAGTATCAAGACTGAAGCTTTCTTT	CASSLYSIKTEAFF
TRBV6-5	TRBJ2-6	-	TRBD2	TGTACCAGCAGCGGGAGCTCTGGGGCCAACGTCCTGACTTTC	CTSSGSSGANVLTF
TRBV7-9	TRBJ1-2	-	-	TGTGCCAGCAGGCCCGGGGGGAACTATGGCTACACCTTC	CASRPGGNYGYTF
TRBV27	TRBJ1-2	-	TRBD1	TGTGCCAGCAGTTTAACCCCCCCGCTCGACAGGGGGTATAACTATGGCTACACCTTC	CASSLTPPLDRGYNYGYTF
TRBV18	TRBJ2-1	-	-	TGTGCCAGCTCACCCTGGGACCACAATGAGCAGTTCTTC	CASSPWDHNEQFF
TRBV7-2	TRBJ2-5	-	-	TGTGCCAGCAGCTCCCAGGGGCCGAGGCCTCAAGGGACCCAGTACTTC	CASSSQGPRPQGTQYF
TRBV29-1	TRBJ2-7	-	-	TGCAGCGTTGGCGAGGGGCGCGAGCAGTACTTC	CSVGEGREQYF
TRBV20-1	TRBJ2-4	-	-	TGCAGTGCTAGAGATCGAGGAATAGCCAAAAACATTCAGTACTTC	CSARDRGIAKNIQYF
TRBV29-1	TRBJ2-5	-	TRBD2	TGCAGCGTTGAGGGGGAGGGGTGGAAGACCCAGTACTTC	CSVEGEGWKTQYF
TRBV12-3/TRBV12-4	TRBJ2-1	few	TRBD2	TGTGCCAGCAGCCCTTATCACGGACTAGCCCTACAGTTCTTC	CASSPYHGLALQFF
TRBV12-5	TRBJ1-6	few	-	TGCGCTAGTGGTTTGGCCATAGGGGGGCATTCACCCCTCCACTTT	CASGLAIGGHSPLHF
TRBV20-1	TRBJ2-7	-	-	TGCAGTGCTAGGACTAGGGCGCACTCCTACGAGCAGTACTTC	CSARTRAHSYEQYF
TRBV5-1	TRBJ2-7	few	-	TGCGCCAGCAGCTTGGATCGGGGCCCCGGAGAGCAGTACTTC	CASSLDRGPGEQYF
TRBV7-3	TRBJ1-2	-	-	TGTGCCAGCAGCCCTGAGCCCGAGCTCACAAGCGGCGGCTACACCTTC	CASSPEPELTSGGYTF
TRBV29-1	TRBJ1-2	few	TRBD1	TGCAGCGTTGAGGGAGGGGGCTCTAACTATGGCTACACCTTC	CSVEGGGSNYGYTF
TRBV7-3	TRBJ2-1	-	-	TGTGCCAGCAGCTTAGGGGTGGCTAACTACAATGAGCAGTTCTTC	CASSLGVANYNEQFF
TRBV12-3/TRBV12-4	TRBJ2-7	-	-	TGTGCCAGCAGTTTAACGGACTCTCAGTACTTC	CASSLTDSQYF
TRBV4-1	TRBJ1-4	few	-	TGCGCCAGCAGCCAAGGGGCACGCTGGCCCGCAACTAATGAAAAACTGTTTTTT	CASSQGARWPATNEKLFF
TRBV20-1	TRBJ2-1	few	-	TGCAGTGCTAGTTTAGAGGTTACCCAATGGGATGAGCAGTTCTTC	CSASLEVTQWDEQFF
TRBV7-2	TRBJ1-1	-	-	TGTGCCAGCAGCTTAATGTCGAGCACTGAAGCTTTCTTT	CASSLMSSTEAFF
TRBV7-3	TRBJ2-5	once	TRBD2	TGTGCCAGCAGCTTAACTCCACTAGCGGGAAACAATGAGCAGTACTTC	CASSLTPLAGNNEQYF
TRBV7-6	TRBJ2-7	-	-	TGTGCCAGCAGCCAAAGAGGGGTCGAGCAGTACTTC	CASSQRGVEQYF
TRBV20-1	TRBJ2-7	few	-	TGCAGTGCTAAAGGGACGCGGGGCAACTACGAGCAGTACTTC	CSAKGTRGNYEQYF
TRBV2	TRBJ2-1	-	-	TGTGCCAGCAGTGACCCGATGGACAGAAACAATGAGCAGTTCTTC	CASSDPMDRNNEQFF
TRBV2	TRBJ1-6	-	-	TGTGCCAGCAGTGATGATAGTTCACCCCTCCACTTT	CASSDDSSPLHF
TRBV5-1	TRBJ1-2	-	-	TGCGCCAGCAGCTTGGAAGCAGGGGACTATGGCTACACCTTC	CASSLEAGDYGYTF
TRBV14	TRBJ2-7	once	TRBD1	TGTGCCAGCAGCGTAGACACGAGACAGGGCTACGAGCAGTACTTC	CASSVDTRQGYEQYF
TRBV6-9	TRBJ2-7	few	-	TGTGCCAGCAATTTAACAGGCTCCTACGAGCAGTACTTC	CASNLTGSYEQYF
TRBV29-1	TRBJ2-5	-	-	TGCAGCGTTGAGTTGAGGGAGGCGACCCAGTACTTC	CSVELREATQYF
TRBV7-9	TRBJ1-2	-	-	TGTGCCGGAACCGGCGGGACAACTGAGGGTGGCTACACCTTC	CAGTGGTTEGGYTF
TRBV7-8	TRBJ2-1	-	-	TGTGCCAGCAGCTCCCCATCAGAAGAGCAGTTCTTC	CASSSPSEEQFF
TRBV7-2	TRBJ2-5	-	TRBD1	TGTGCCAGCAGCTTAGCGAGCAGGGGGCAGCAGACCCAGTACTTC	CASSLASRGQQTQYF
TRBV20-1	TRBJ2-3	few	TRBD2	TGCAGTAGTGGCCTAGCGGGGGGGCCCAGCACAGATACGCAGTATTTT	CSSGLAGGPSTDTQYF